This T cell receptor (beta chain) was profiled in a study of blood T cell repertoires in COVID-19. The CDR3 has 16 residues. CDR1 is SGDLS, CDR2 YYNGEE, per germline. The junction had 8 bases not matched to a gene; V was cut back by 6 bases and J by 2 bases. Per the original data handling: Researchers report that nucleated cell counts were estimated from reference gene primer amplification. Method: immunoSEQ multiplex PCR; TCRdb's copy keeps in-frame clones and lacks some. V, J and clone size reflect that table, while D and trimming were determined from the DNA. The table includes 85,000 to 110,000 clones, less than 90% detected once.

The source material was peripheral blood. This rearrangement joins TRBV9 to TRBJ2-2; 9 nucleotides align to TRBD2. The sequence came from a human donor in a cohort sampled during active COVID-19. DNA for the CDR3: TGTGCCAGCAAGGGGCGCGGGGGGGAAAACACCGGGGAGCTGTTTTTT. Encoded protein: CASKGRGGENTGELFF. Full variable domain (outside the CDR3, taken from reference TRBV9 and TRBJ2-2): DSGVTQTPKHLITATGQRVTLRCSPRSGDLSVYWYQQSLDQGLQFLIQYYNGEERAKGNILERFSAQQFPDLHSELNLSSLELGDSALYFCASKGRGGENTGELFFGEGSRLTVL.